Shown below are 4 T cell receptor beta chains from a single sample sequenced in a study of blood T cell repertoires in COVID-19. TCRdb's copy holds only in-frame clones and misses some; the assay was immunoSEQ multiplex PCR. Of 150,000 to 170,000 clones listed, over 65% are singletons. The sequencing sample was made of peripheral blood. Receptors were obtained from a man older than 75 with acute or convalescent COVID-19.

To note about this clone: Other DNA sequences in the sample encode the same CDR3. The V and J genes are TRBV18 and TRBJ2-5; TRBD1 agrees at 10 bases. Trimming removed 3 bases from V and 4 bases from J; junction bases left unmatched: 2. The CDR3 has 14 amino acids. Germline V lookup: CDR1 KGHSH, CDR2 LQKENI. The CDR3 sequence: CASSPGQGGETQYF. CDR3 sequence (DNA): TGTGCCAGCTCACCTGGACAGGGGGGAGAGACCCAGTACTTC.

V is TRBV18 and J is TRBJ1-2; 7 nucleotides agree with TRBD1. V gave up 3 bases and J gave up 7 bases; unmatched junction bases: 8. The CDR3 has 14 amino acids. Germline V gene data show CDR1 as KGHSH and CDR2 as LQKENI. The CDR3, as DNA: TGTGCCAGCTCACCCCCCGACAGGGTTTCTGGCTACACCTTC. Amino acids: CASSPPDRVSGYTF.

This clone has a count of ten or more. This sequence joins TRBV20-1 and TRBJ2-7; no reliable D call. V shed 5 bases and J shed 3 bases, with 8 bases lying between them. This CDR3 spans 11 amino acids. Germline CDR1 DFQATT, CDR2 SNEGSKA (reference sequence). DNA of the CDR3: TGCAGTGCTGGCCCAGGCTACGAGCAGTACGTC. Amino acid sequence: CSAGPGYEQYV.

The V gene is TRBV7-9, the J gene TRBJ2-2, with D perhaps TRBD2 (5 bases). In germline, CDR1 is SEHNR, CDR2 FQNEAQ (reference sequence). The length of the CDR3 is 16 residues. With 7 bases removed from V and 0 bases from J, the gap between germline ends came to 15 bases. The CDR3 loop reads CASTQPGEANTGELFF. The CDR3 DNA reads TGTGCCAGCACTCAACCCGGGGAAGCGAACACCGGGGAGCTGTTTTTT.